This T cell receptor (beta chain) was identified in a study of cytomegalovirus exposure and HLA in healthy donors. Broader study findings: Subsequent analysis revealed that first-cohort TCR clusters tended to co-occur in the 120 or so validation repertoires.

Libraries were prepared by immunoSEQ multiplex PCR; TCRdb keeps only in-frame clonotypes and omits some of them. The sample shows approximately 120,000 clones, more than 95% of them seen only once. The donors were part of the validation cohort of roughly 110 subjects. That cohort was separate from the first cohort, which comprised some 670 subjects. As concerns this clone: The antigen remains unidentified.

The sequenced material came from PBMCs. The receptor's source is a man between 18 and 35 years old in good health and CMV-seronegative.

This CDR3 is CASSPWTSGRGWDEQFF. DNA of the CDR3: TGTGCCAGCAGCCCCTGGACTAGCGGGAGGGGTTGGGATGAGCAGTTCTTC. The chain joins TRBV11-3 to TRBJ2-1, with TRBD2 matching over 15 bases. The CDR3 covers 17 residues. Germline-derived CDR1 and CDR2 are SGHNT and YENEEA. J gave up 8 bases and V 5 bases, and 10 bases lay outside the gene matches.